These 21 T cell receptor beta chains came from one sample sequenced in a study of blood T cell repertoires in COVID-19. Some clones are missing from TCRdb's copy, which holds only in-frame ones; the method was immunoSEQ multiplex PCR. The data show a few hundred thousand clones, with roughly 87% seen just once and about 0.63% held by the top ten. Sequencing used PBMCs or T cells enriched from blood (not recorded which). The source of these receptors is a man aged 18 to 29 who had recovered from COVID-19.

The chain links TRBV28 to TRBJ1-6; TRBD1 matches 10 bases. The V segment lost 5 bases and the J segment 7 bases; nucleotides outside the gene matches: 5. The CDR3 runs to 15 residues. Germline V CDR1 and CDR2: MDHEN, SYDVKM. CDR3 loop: CASSTDRGRNSPLHF. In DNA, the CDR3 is TGTGCCAGCAGTACCGACAGGGGGCGGAATTCACCCCTCCACTTT.

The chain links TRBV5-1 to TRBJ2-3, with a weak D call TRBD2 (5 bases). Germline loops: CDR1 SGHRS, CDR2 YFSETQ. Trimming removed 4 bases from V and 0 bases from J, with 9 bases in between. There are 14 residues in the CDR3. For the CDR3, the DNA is TGCGCCAGCAGCCCCAGCGGTAGCACAGATACGCAGTATTTT. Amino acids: CASSPSGSTDTQYF.

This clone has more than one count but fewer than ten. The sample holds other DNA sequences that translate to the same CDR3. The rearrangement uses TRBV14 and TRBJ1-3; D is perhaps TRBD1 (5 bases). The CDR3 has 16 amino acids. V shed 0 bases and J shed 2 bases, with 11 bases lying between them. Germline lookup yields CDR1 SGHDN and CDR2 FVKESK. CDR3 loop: CASSQDLRGAGNTIYF. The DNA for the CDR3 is TGTGCCAGCAGCCAAGACCTCCGGGGGGCTGGAAACACCATATATTTT.

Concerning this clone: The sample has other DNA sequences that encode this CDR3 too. In DNA, the CDR3 is TGTGCCATCAGCGGGACAGGGAATCAGCCCCAGCATTTT. Its protein is CAISGTGNQPQHF. The V call is TRBV10-3, the J call TRBJ1-5; 9 bases line up with TRBD1. This CDR3 has 13 residues. Trimming at V came to 6 bases and at J to 4 bases, leaving 1 base not matched to a gene. The V gene's germline CDR1 is ENHRY and CDR2 SYGVKD.

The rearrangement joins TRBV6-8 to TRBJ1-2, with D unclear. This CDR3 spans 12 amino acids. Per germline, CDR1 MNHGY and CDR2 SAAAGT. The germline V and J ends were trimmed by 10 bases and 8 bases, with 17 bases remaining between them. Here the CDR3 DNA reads TGTGCCATAGACACCCGGGGAAACGGCTACACCTTC. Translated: CAIDTRGNGYTF.

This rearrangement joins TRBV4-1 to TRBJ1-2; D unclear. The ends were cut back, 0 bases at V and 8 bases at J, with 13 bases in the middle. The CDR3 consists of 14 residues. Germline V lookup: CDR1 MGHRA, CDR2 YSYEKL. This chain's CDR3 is CASSQDLIRGGYTF. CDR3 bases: TGCGCCAGCAGCCAAGATCTTATCCGCGGGGGCTACACCTTC.

The CDR3 nucleotides read TGTGCCAGCAGTTACTCCGGGGGTCCTAATGAAAAACTGTTTTTT. Translated, it gives CASSYSGGPNEKLFF. This sequence joins TRBV6-5 and TRBJ1-4; D is possibly TRBD1 (5 bases). In germline, CDR1 is MNHEY, CDR2 SVGAGI. This CDR3 is built from 15 residues. V was shortened by 0 bases and J by 3 bases, with 8 bases between the two germline ends.

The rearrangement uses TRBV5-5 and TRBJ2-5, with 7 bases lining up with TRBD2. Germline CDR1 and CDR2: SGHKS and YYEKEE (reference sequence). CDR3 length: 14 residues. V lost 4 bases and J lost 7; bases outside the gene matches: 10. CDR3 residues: CASSTGTTDVTQYF. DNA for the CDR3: TGTGCCAGCAGCACCGGGACTACAGATGTGACCCAGTACTTC.

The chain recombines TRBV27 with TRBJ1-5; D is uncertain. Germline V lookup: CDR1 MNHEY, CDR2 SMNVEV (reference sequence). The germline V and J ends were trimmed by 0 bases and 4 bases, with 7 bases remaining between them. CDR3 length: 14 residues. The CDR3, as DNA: TGTGCCAGCAGTTTATCGTACGGTAATCAGCCCCAGCATTTT. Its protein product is CASSLSYGNQPQHF.

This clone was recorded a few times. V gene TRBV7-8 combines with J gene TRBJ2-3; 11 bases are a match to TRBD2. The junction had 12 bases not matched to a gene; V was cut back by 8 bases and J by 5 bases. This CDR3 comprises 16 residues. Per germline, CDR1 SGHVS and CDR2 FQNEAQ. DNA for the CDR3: TGTGCCAGCTCCCTGGCTAGCGGGGGGTTCTTAGATACGCAGTATTTT. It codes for CASSLASGGFLDTQYF.

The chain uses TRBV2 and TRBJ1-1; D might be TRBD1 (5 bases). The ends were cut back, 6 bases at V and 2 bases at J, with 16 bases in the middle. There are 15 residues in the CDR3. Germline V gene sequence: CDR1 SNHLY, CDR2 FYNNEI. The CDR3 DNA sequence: TGTGCCAGCAGCAAGGACACCTTACGAAACACTGAAGCTTTCTTT. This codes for CASSKDTLRNTEAFF.

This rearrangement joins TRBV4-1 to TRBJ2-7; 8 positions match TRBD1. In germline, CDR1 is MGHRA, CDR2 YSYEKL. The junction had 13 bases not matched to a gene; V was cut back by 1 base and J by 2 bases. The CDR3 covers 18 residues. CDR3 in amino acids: CASSQVRRRGTGTYEQYF. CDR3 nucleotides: TGCGCCAGCAGCCAAGTTCGTAGGAGGGGGACAGGAACCTACGAGCAGTACTTC.

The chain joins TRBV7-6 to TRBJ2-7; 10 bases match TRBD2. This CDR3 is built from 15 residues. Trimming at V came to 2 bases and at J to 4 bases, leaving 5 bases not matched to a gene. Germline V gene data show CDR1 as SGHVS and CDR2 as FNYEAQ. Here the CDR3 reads CASSLRLGLAYEQYF. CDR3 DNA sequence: TGTGCCAGCAGCTTAAGGTTGGGACTAGCGTACGAGCAGTACTTC. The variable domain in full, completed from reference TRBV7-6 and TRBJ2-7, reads GAGVSQSPRYKVTKRGQDVALRCDPISGHVSLYWYRQALGQGPEFLTYFNYEAQQDKSGLPNDRFSAERPEGSISTLTIQRTEQRDSAMYRCASSLRLGLAYEQYFGPGTRLTVT.

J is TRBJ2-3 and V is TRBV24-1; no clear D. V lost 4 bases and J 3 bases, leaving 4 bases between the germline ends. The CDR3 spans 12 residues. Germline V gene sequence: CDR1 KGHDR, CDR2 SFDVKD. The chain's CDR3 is CATSEETDTQYF. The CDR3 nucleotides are TGTGCCACCAGTGAGGAGACAGATACGCAGTATTTT.

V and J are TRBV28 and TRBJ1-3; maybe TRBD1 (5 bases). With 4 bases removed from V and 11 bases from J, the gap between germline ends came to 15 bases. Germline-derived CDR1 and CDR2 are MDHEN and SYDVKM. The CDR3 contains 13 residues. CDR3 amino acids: CASSSPQGFPIYF. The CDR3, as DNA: TGTGCCAGCAGTTCACCTCAGGGTTTCCCCATATATTTT.

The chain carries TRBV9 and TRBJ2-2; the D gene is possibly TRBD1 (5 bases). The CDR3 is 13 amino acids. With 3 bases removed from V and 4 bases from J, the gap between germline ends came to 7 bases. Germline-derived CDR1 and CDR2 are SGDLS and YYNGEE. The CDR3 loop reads CASSAQVTGELFF. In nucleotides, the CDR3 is TGTGCCAGCAGCGCACAGGTCACCGGGGAGCTGTTTTTT.

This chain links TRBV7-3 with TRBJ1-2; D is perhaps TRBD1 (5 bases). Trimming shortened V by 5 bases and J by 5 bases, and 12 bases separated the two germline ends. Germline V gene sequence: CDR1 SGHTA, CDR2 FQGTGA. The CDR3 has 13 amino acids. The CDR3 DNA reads TGTGCCAGCAGCCCAGGGATCGGTTATGGCTACACCTTC. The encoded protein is CASSPGIGYGYTF. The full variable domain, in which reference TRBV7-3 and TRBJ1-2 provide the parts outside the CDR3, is GAGVSQTPSNKVTEKGKYVELRCDPISGHTALYWYRQSLGQGPEFLIYFQGTGAADDSGLPNDRFFAVRPEGSVSTLKIQRTERGDSAVYLCASSPGIGYGYTFGSGTRLTVV.

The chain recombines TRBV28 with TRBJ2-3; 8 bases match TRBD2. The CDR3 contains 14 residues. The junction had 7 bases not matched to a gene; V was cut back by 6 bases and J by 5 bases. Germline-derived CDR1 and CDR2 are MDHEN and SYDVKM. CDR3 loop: CASRSAGGLDTQYF. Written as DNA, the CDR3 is TGTGCCAGCAGATCGGCGGGAGGATTAGATACGCAGTATTTT.

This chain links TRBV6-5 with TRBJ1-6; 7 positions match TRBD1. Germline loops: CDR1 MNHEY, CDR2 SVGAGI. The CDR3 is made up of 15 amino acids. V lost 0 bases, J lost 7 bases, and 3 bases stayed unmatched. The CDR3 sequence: CASSYSRRGNSPLHF. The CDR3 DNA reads TGTGCCAGCAGTTACTCGCGCAGGGGGAATTCACCCCTCCACTTT.

CDR3 DNA sequence: TGTGCCAGTAGTATAGAGCTAATAGCGGGATCGAGCTCCTACGAGCAGTACTTC. Protein: CASSIELIAGSSSYEQYF. The chain employs TRBV19 and TRBJ2-7; 8 bases line up with TRBD2. From germline, CDR1 is LNHDA and CDR2 SQIVND (reference sequence). This CDR3 comprises 18 residues. Losses at the gene ends were 0 bases for V and 0 bases for J; bases not matched to a gene: 10.

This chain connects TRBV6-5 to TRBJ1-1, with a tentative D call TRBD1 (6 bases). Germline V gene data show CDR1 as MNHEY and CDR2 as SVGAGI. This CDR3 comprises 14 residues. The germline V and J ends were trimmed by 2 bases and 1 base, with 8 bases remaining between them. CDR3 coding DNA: TGTGCCAGCAGTTACCTAGGGGGGAACACTGAAGCTTTCTTT. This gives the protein CASSYLGGNTEAFF.